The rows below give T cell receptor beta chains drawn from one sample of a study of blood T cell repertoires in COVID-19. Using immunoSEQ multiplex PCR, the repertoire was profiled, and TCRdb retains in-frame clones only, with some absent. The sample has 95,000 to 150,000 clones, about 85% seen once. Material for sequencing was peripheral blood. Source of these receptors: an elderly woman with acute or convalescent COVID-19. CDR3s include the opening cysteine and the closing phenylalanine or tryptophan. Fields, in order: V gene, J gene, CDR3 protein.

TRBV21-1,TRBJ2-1,CASSNNPQAFNYNEQFF
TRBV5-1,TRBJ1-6,CASSSKEGQDGTPLHF
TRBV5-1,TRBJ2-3,CASSGQQMHPTDTQYF
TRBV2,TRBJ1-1,CASSEAFGAFF
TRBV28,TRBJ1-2,CASSFFGRNYGYTF
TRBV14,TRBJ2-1,CASSQDKEDEQFF
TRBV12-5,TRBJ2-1,CASGLARTSTLSYNEQFF
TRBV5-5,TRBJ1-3,CASRQDGLSGNTIYF
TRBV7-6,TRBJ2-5,CASSFGTGLQETQYF
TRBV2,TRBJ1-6,CASSSTGKNSPLHF
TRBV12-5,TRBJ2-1,CASGSTGLHEQFF
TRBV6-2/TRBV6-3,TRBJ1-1,CASSYSTGGGLDTEAFF
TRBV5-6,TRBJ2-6,CASSSTSGGLGANVLTF
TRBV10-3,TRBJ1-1,CAISQSTEAMNTEAFF
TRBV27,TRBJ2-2,CASSFSVANTGELFF
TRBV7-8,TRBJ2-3,CASSTSQGSTDTQYF
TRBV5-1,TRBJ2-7,CASSVSSGYEQYF
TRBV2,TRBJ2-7,CASSLSYEQYF
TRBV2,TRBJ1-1,CASISQRGGEAFF
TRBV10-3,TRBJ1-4,CAISESTGTTTTNEKLFF
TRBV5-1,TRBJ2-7,CASSLGPSGGTSYEQYF
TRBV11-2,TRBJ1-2,CASSRQTGYTF
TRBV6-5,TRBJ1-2,CASSLDRQGGNGYTF
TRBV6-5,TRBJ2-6,CASSYVATGANVLTF
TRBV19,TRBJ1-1,CASSPRTGGTEAFF
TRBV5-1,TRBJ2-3,CASRNGQGSTDTQYF
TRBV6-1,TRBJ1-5,CAARGSNQPQHF
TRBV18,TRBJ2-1,CASSLSLAGSSYNEQFF
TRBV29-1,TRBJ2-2,CSVAGTSGGLWGTGELFF
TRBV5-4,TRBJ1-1,CASSLSTTRGTEAFF
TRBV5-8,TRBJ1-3,CASSSQGARRNTIYF
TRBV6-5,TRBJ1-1,CASSYRGSGRTEAFF
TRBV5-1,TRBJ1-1,CASSTYQNTEAFF
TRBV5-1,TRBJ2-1,CASSLAQIGVDEQFF
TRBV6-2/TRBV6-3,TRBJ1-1,CASSGGQLNTEAFF
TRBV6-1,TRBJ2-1,CASSERSSGGPKYNEQFF
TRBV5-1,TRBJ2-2,CASSSGGSIGTGELFF
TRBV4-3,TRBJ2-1,CASSQRLAYNEQFF
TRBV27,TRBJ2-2,CASSGKGQGTWTGELFF
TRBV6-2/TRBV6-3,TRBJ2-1,CASSSRPRGSDNEQFF